This T cell receptor beta chain was captured in a study of T cell responses to AZD1222 COVID-19 vaccine. V was trimmed by 0 bases and J by 6 bases, leaving 16 bases between them. CDR3 length: 15 amino acids. The germline CDR1 and CDR2 sequences are SGHKS and YYEKEE (reference sequence). Sequencing was performed with immunoSEQ multiplex PCR; in TCRdb, only in-frame clones are kept and a portion is missing. The sample carries some 150,000 clones, roughly 88% recorded once. This clone was found once. This specimen was peripheral blood, taken on day 0 of AZD1222 vaccination. The TCR sequence derives from an adult in good health. The chain joins TRBV5-5 to TRBJ2-7; a weak D match, TRBD1 (6 bases). The CDR3 spells CASSLVAGAHGEQYF. The CDR3 DNA reads TGTGCCAGCAGCTTGGTGGCAGGGGCCCACGGCGAGCAGTACTTC.